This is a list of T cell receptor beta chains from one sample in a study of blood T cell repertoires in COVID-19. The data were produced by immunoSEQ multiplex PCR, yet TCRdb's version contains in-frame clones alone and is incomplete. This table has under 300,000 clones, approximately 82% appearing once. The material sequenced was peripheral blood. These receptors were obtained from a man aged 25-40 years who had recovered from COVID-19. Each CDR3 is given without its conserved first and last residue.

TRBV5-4	ASSFTGTGGNSPLH
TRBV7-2	ASSFGWGRDTQY
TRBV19	ASSIAQGGIGKLF
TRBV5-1	ASSSGLAGGAEQF
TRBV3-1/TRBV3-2	ASSQALGEGGTDTQY
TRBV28	ASTPAGGFTGELF
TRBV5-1	ASMGDTVNTEAF
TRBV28	ASWGTSGAYEQF
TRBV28	ASSLTSGGAMGNEQF
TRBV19	ASKPIGTQNTEAF
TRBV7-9	ASSQNRLGEKLF
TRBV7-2	ASSLVVTGAEGAKNIQY
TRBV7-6	ASSRTGGLGEAF
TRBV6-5	ASRGQGYQPQH
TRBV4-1	ASSQKGGTGELF
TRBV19	ASAGGNQPQH
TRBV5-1	ASSLAISGGAGTGELF
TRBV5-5	ASSLEGSGEGTQY
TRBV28	ASSRDRENTEAF
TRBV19	ASMGGSVSNQPQH
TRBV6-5	ASSPGINNQPQH
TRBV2	ASTSNLSGTDTQY
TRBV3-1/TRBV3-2	ASSQDLGSSGNTIY
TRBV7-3	ASSLLAGGTDTQY
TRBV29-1	SVAGQLNQPQH
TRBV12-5	ASGFWLSTNTEAF
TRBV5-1	ASSTRTGATDTQY
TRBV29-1	SVGSARVYNEQF
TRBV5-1	ASSTGQHYGYT
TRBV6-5	ASSYSDRGGTGYT
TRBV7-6	ASGRGGPYNEQF
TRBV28	ASQASNQPQH
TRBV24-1	ATSDSLAGDVGTQY
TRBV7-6	ASNLPGQTNTGELF
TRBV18	ASSPNRDEAF
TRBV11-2	ASSLAPGFGETQY
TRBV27	ASSSGGYEQF
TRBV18	ASSPEGVVGYT
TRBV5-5	ASSLESTGYGYT
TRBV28	ASSAGDRGFDGYT
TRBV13	ASSFAGTSGGYQETQY
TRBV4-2	ASSQDHSRGDYGYT
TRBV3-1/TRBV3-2	ASRRIMTGGGYT
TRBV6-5	ASSTRDRGYTEAF
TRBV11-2	ASSSMGRGEQF
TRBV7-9	ASSLRGTNTGELF
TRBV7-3	ASSLTAGGNSPLH
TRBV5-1	ASSLGGANQETQY
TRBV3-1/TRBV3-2	ASRGQTEAF
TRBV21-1	ASSKGTPGNTEAF
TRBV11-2	ASSWGDSQINEQF
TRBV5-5	ASSLAGTGFLSPLH
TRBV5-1	ASSFNSPSTDTQY
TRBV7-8	ASSEASGTGVYNEQF